A selection of T cell receptor beta chains follows, all from one sample in a study of T cell responses to AZD1222 COVID-19 vaccine. The data were produced by immunoSEQ multiplex PCR, yet TCRdb's version contains in-frame clones alone and is incomplete. The sample yields about 130,000 clones, roughly 93% seen once. Sequencing used peripheral blood, obtained on day 0 of AZD1222 vaccination. The receptors stem from an adult in good health. Both conserved end residues are part of each CDR3. A D gene is named only where the DNA matches it firmly. Rows give clone size only sometimes, using once, few, many, or a class for an expanded clone.

V	D	size	J	DNA	CDR3
TRBV5-6	TRBD2	-	TRBJ2-5	TGTGCCAGCAGCCTCTACCTTAGCGGGAGGGAAGAGACCCAGTACTTC	CASSLYLSGREETQYF
TRBV7-9	TRBD1	-	TRBJ1-1	TGTGCCAGCAGCTTCACAGGGGTTGAAGCTTTCTTT	CASSFTGVEAFF
TRBV7-9	-	-	TRBJ1-2	TGTGCCAGCAGCTTAGGGACAGACCACTATGGCTACACCTTC	CASSLGTDHYGYTF
TRBV7-9	-	few	TRBJ2-2	TGTGCCAGCAGCGGGGGACGGCTGAACACCGGGGAGCTGTTTTTT	CASSGGRLNTGELFF
TRBV20-1	TRBD2	-	TRBJ2-3	TGCAGTGCTAGTCTAGCGGGAGCAGATACGCAGTATTTT	CSASLAGADTQYF
TRBV2	-	-	TRBJ1-1	TGTGCCAGCAGTGAATCGGAAGGGGACCCATGGACTGAAGCTTTCTTT	CASSESEGDPWTEAFF
TRBV15	TRBD1	-	TRBJ1-5	TGTGCCACGGCTGCAGGGGGAAATCAGCCCCAGCATTTT	CATAAGGNQPQHF
TRBV5-6	-	-	TRBJ1-5	TGTGCCAGCAGCTTGGCTGGTCAGGGAACGCGGCAGCCCCAGCATTTT	CASSLAGQGTRQPQHF
TRBV27	-	-	TRBJ2-1	TGTGCCAGCAGTCCCCGGGGGACTGTTAACAATGAGCAGTTCTTC	CASSPRGTVNNEQFF
TRBV5-4	-	-	TRBJ1-4	TGTGCCAGCAGCTTGGGCGGGTATGGTAATGAAAAACTGTTTTTT	CASSLGGYGNEKLFF
TRBV28	-	-	TRBJ2-7	TGTGCCAGCAGTTTATTGCGCGGTAGCTCCTACGAGCAGTACTTC	CASSLLRGSSYEQYF
TRBV18	TRBD1	-	TRBJ2-7	TGTGCCAGCTCATCGAGGACAGGGCGCTTCTACGAGCAGTACTTC	CASSSRTGRFYEQYF
TRBV27	TRBD2	-	TRBJ2-1	TGTGCCAGCAGTTCTGGGACTAGCGGCTACAATGAGCAGTTCTTC	CASSSGTSGYNEQFF
TRBV7-9	TRBD2	once	TRBJ2-1	TGTGCCAGCAGCTTACGGGCTAGCGGGAGTATTTACAATGAGCAGTTCTTC	CASSLRASGSIYNEQFF
TRBV6-6	-	-	TRBJ1-2	TGTGCCAGCAGCTTTGTTCGTGGCTACACCTTC	CASSFVRGYTF
TRBV4-1	-	-	TRBJ1-2	TGCGCCAGCAGCCAACCTGACAGGATCTATGGCTACACCTTC	CASSQPDRIYGYTF
TRBV19	-	few	TRBJ1-5	TGTGCCAGTAGTATGACAGAGCAGCCCCAGCATTTT	CASSMTEQPQHF
TRBV13	-	-	TRBJ1-1	TGTGCCAGCAGCTTAGGGGGGTCTAACACTGAAGCTTTCTTT	CASSLGGSNTEAFF
TRBV29-1	-	-	TRBJ1-3	TGCAGCGTTGAATGGGTCTCTGGAAACACCATATATTTT	CSVEWVSGNTIYF
TRBV6-6	-	-	TRBJ1-5	TGTGCCAGCAGTCCGACTTATGGGGCTAATAGCAATCAGCCCCAGCATTTT	CASSPTYGANSNQPQHF
TRBV2	-	once	TRBJ2-5	TGTGCCAGCAGTGTTGACAGACAAGAGACCCAGTACTTC	CASSVDRQETQYF
TRBV3-1/TRBV3-2	TRBD2	-	TRBJ2-3	TGTGCCAGCAGCCGGGCGGGGGTTGGCGGGAGGGCCGGAGATACGCAGTATTTT	CASSRAGVGGRAGDTQYF
TRBV19	TRBD1	-	TRBJ1-4	TGTGCCAGTAGTACGGGACAGGGAGGAGAAAAACTGTTTTTT	CASSTGQGGEKLFF
TRBV4-1	TRBD1	-	TRBJ1-3	TGCGCCAGCAGCCCCCTGACAGGGGGCTCTGGAAACACCATATATTTT	CASSPLTGGSGNTIYF
TRBV12-3/TRBV12-4	-	-	TRBJ2-7	TGTGCCAGCAGTTTAGGTCTCTACGAGCAGTACTTC	CASSLGLYEQYF
TRBV15	-	-	TRBJ2-6	TGTGCCACCAGCAGGTTAAGAGGTGGGGCCAACGTCCTGACTTTC	CATSRLRGGANVLTF